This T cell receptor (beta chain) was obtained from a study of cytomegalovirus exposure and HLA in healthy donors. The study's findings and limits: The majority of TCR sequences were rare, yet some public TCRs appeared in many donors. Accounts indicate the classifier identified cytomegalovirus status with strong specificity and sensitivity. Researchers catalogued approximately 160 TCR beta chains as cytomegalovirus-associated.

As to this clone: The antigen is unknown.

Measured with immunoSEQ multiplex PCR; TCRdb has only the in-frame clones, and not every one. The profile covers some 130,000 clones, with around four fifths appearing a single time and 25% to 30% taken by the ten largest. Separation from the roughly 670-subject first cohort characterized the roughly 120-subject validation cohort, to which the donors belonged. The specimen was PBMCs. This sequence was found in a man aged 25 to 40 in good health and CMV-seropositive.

CDR3 sequence reads: CASSQAPTGNYGYTF. As DNA, the CDR3 is TGTGCCAGCAGCCAAGCCCCGACAGGGAACTATGGCTACACCTTC. The V call is TRBV4-2, the J call TRBJ1-2; 7 nucleotides match TRBD1. The CDR3 extends over 15 amino acids. J gave up 2 bases and V 1 base, and 4 bases lay outside the gene matches. Germline CDR1 and CDR2: LGHNA and YNFKEQ.